This note documents a single T cell receptor beta chain sequence. The target antigen is unknown. Vbeta (60) and Jbeta (13) primers were used in the PCR. TCRdb's table, derived via immunoSEQ multiplex PCR, lists solely in-frame clones and lacks some. Counted here are some 110,000 clones, roughly 75% occurring once; the ten biggest clones make up approximately 1.9%. With V trimmed by 5 bases and J by 8 bases, 6 bases remained unmatched. The CDR3 consists of 14 residues. The germline V gene encodes CDR1 SEHNR and CDR2 FQNEAQ (reference sequence). The data were obtained in a study of cytomegalovirus exposure and HLA in healthy donors. Study findings and constraints: Some V segments could not be told apart, so they were left out, TRBV6-2 and TRBV6-3 among them. Immune exposure data for these donors was limited to CMV serostatus. Later on, an analysis found that several of the most significant clusters appeared to be linked to common viral pathogens, which included parvovirus B19.

These donors, healthy bone marrow donors, were studied. Material for sequencing was PBMCs. The chain links TRBV7-9 to TRBJ1-4; 9 nucleotides match TRBD1. The source of this sequence is a woman aged 40 to 49 in good health and CMV-seronegative. CDR3 in amino acids: CASSRGQGNEKLFF. In nucleotides, the CDR3 is TGTGCCAGCAGCCGGGGACAGGGAAACGAAAAACTGTTTTTT. Together with reference TRBV7-9 and TRBJ1-4, the CDR3 gives the full variable domain: DTGVSQNPRHKITKRGQNVTFRCDPISEHNRLYWYRQTLGQGPEFLTYFQNEAQLEKSRLLSDRFSAERPKGSFSTLEIQRTEQGDSAMYLCASSRGQGNEKLFFGSGTQLSVL.